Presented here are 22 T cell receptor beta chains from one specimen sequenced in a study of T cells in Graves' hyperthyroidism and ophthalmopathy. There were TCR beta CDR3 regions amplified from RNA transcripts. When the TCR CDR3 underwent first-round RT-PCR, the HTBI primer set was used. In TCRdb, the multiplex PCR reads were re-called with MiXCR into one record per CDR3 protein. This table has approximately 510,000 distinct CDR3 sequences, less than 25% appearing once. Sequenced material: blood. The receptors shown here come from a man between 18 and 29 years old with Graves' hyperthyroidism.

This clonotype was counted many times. The CDR3 DNA reads as TGTGCCAGCAGTTTTCGGGGTTTGAGCAATCAGCCCCAGCATTTT. It codes for CASSFRGLSNQPQHF. This chain joins TRBV12-3 or TRBV12-4 and TRBJ1-5; D not certain. Trimming pared 3 bases from V and 1 base from J, leaving 10 bases between. This CDR3 spans 15 amino acids.

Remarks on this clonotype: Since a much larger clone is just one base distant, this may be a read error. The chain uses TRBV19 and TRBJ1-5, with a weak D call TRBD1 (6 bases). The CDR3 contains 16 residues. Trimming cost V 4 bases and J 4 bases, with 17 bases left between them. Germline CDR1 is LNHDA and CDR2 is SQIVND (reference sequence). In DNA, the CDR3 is TGTGCCAGTAGTAAAGGTGACGAACAGGGTAATCAGCCCCAGCATTTT. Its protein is CASSKGDEQGNQPQHF.

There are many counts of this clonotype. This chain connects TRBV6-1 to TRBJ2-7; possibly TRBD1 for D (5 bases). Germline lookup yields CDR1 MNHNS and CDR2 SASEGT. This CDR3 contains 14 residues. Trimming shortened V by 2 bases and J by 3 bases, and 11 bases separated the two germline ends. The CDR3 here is CASSEFQGFYEQYF. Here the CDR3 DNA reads TGTGCCAGCAGTGAATTCCAGGGATTCTACGAGCAGTACTTC.

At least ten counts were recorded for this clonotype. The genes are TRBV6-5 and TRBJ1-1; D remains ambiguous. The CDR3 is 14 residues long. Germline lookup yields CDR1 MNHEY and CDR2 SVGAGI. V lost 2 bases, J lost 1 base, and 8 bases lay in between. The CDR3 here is CASSYGLTNTEAFF. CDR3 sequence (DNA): TGTGCCAGCAGTTACGGCCTGACGAACACTGAAGCTTTCTTT.

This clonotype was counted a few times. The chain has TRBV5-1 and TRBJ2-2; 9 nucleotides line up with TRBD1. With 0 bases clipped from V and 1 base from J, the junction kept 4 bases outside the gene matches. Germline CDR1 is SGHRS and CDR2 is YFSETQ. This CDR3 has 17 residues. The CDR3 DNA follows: TGCGCCAGCAGCTTGGAATGGACAGGGGTGAACACCGGGGAGCTGTTTTTT. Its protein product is CASSLEWTGVNTGELFF.

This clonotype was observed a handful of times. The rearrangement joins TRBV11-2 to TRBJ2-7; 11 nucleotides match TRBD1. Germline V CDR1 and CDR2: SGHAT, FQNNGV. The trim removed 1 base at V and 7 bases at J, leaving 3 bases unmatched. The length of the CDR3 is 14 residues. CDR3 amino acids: CASSLGTGGWEQYF. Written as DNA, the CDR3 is TGTGCCAGCAGCTTAGGGACAGGGGGCTGGGAGCAGTACTTC.

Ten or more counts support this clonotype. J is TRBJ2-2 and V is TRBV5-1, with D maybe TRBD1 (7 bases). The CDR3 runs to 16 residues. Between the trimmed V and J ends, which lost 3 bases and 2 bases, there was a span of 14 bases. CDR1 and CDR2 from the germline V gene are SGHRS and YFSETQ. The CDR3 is CASSSGGGGNTGELFF. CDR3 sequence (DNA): TGCGCCAGCAGCTCCGGAGGAGGGGGCAACACCGGGGAGCTGTTTTTT. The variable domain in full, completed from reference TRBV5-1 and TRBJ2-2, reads KAGVTQTPRYLIKTRGQQVTLSCSPISGHRSVSWYQQTPGQGLQFLFEYFSETQRNKGNFPGRFSGRQFSNSRSEMNVSTLELGDSALYLCASSSGGGGNTGELFFGEGSRLTVL.

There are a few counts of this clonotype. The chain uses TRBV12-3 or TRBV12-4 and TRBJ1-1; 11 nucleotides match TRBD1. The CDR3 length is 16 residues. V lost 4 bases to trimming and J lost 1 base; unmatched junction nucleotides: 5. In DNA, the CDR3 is TGTGCCAGCAGTTGGACAGGGGGCGGCACGAACACTGAAGCTTTCTTT. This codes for CASSWTGGGTNTEAFF.

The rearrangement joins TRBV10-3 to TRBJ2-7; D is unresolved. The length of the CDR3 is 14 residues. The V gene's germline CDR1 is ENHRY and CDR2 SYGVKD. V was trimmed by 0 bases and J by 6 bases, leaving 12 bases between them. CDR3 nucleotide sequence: TGTGCCATCAGTGAGTCCCCGTGGGGAATCGAGCAGTACTTC. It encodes CAISESPWGIEQYF.

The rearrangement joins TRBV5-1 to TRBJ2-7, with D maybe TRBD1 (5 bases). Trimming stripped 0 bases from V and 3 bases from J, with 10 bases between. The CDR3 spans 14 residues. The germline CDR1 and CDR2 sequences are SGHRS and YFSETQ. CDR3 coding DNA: TGCGCCAGCAGCTTGGACAGGCCATTCTACGAGCAGTACTTC. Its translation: CASSLDRPFYEQYF.

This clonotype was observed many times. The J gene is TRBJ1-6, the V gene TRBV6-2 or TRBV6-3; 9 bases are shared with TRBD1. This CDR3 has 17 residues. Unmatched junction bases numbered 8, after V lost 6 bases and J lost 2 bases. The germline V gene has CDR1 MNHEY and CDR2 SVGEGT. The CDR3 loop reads CASSDWTGDAYNSPLHF. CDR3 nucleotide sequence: TGTGCCAGCAGCGATTGGACAGGGGACGCCTATAATTCACCCCTCCACTTT.

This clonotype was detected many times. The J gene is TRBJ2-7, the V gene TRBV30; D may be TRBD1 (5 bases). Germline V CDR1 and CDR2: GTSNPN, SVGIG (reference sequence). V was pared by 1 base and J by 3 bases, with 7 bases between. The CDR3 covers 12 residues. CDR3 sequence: CAWSGTHYEQYF. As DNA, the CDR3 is TGTGCCTGGAGTGGGACACACTACGAGCAGTACTTC.

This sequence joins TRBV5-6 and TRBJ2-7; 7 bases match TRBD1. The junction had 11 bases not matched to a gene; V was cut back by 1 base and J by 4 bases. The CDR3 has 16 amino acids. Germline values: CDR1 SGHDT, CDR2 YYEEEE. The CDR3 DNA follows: TGTGCCAGCAGCTTGAAGGTACAGGGGAAAGCGTACGAGCAGTACTTC. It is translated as CASSLKVQGKAYEQYF.

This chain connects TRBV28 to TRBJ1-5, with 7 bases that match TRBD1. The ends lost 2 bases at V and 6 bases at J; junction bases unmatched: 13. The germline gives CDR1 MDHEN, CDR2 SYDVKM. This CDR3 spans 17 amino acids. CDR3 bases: TGTGCCAGCAGTTTAGGATTAGGGGGCAGCGGGCTTCAGCCCCAGCATTTT. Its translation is CASSLGLGGSGLQPQHF.

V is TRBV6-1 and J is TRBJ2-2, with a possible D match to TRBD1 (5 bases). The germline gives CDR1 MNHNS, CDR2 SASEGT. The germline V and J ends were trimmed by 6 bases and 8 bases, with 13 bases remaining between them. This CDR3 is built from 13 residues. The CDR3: CASRPQGYGELFF. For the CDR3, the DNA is TGTGCCAGCAGGCCGCAGGGTTATGGGGAGCTGTTTTTT.

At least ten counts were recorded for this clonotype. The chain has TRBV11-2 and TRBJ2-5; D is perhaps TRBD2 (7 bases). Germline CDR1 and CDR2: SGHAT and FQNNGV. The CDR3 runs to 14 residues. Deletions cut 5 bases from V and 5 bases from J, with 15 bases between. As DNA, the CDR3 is TGTGCCAGCAGCCCCCAGGGGAGGGTTGAGACCCAGTACTTC. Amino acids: CASSPQGRVETQYF.

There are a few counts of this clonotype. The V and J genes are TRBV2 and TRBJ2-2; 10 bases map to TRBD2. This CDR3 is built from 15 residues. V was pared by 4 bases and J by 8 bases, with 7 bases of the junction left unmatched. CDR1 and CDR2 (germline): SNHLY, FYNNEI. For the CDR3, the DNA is TGTGCCAGCAGTGTGAGGACTAGCGGACCTGGGGAGCTGTTTTTT. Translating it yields CASSVRTSGPGELFF.

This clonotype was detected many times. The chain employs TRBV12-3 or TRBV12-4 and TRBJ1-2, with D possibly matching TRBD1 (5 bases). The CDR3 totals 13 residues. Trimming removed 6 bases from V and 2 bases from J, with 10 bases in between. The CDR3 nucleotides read TGTGCCAGCAGCCCCCGGGGGAACTATGGCTACACCTTC. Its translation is CASSPRGNYGYTF.

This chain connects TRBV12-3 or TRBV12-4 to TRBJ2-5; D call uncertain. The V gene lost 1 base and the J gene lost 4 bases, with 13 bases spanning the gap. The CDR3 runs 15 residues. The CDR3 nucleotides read TGTGCCAGCAGTTTAGATAGGTCCCCGGGAGAGACCCAGTACTTC. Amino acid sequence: CASSLDRSPGETQYF.

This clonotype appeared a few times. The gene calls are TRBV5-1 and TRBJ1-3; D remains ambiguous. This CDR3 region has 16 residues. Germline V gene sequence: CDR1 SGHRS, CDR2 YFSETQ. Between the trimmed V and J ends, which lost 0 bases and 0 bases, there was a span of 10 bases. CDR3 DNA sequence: TGCGCCAGCAGCTTGGATGGTCGGAACTCTGGAAACACCATATATTTT. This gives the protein CASSLDGRNSGNTIYF.

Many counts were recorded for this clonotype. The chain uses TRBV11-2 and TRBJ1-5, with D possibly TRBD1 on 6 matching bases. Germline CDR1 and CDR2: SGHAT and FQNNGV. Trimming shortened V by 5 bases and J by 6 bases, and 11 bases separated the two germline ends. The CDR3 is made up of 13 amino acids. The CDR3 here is CASSPQGTQPQHF. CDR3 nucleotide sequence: TGTGCCAGCAGCCCACAGGGTACTCAGCCCCAGCATTTT. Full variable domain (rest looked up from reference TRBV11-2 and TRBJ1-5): EAGVAQSPRYKIIEKRQSVAFWCNPISGHATLYWYQQILGQGPKLLIQFQNNGVVDDSQLPKDRFSAERLKGVDSTLKIQPAKLEDSAVYLCASSPQGTQPQHFGDGTRLSIL.

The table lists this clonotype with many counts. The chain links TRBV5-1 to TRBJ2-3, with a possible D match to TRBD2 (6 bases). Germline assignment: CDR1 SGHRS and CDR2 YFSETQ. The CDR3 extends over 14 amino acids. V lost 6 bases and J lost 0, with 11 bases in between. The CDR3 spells CASTLTSSTDTQYF. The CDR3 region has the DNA TGCGCCAGCACTCTAACTAGCAGCACAGATACGCAGTATTTT.